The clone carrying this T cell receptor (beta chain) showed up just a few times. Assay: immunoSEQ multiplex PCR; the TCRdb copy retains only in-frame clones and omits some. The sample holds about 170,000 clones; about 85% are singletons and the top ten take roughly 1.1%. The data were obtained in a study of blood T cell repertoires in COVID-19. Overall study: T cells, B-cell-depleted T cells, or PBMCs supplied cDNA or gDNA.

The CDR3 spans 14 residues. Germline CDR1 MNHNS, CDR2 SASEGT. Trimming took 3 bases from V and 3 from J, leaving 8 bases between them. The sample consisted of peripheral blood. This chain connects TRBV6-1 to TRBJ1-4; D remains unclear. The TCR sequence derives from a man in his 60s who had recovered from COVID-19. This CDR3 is CASSDRFANEKLFF. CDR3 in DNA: TGTGCCAGCAGTGACAGGTTCGCTAATGAAAAACTGTTTTTT.